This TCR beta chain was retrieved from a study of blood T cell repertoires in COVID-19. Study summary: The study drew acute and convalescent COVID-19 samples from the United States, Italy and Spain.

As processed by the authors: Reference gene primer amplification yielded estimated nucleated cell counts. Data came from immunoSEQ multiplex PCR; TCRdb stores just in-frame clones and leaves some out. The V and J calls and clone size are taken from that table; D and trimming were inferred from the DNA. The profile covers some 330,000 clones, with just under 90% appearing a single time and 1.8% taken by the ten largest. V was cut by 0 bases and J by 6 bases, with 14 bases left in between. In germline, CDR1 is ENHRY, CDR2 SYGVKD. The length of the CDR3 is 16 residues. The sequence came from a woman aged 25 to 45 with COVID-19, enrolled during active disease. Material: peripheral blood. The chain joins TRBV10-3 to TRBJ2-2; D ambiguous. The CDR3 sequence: CAISESPKTGSGELFF. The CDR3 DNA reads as TGTGCCATCAGTGAGTCCCCTAAAACGGGTTCCGGGGAGCTGTTTTTT.